These 27 T cell receptor beta chains were all obtained from the same sample, sequenced in a study of regulatory T cells in long-lasting Graves disease. As for time point: newly diagnosed GD, antithyroid drugs for less than 3 months. RNA from PBMCs was the source of the TCR library. The authors built TCR beta libraries using iRepertoire HTBI primers and Arm-PCR of CDR3 regions. TCRdb re-called the multiplex PCR reads through MiXCR, storing one row per CDR3 protein. Of about 400,000 distinct CDR3 sequences in the sample, approximately 16% were seen once. The sample was also reused in another study, on T cells in Graves' hyperthyroidism and ophthalmopathy.

The sequenced sample was peripheral blood mononuclear cells (PBMCs), obtained at new diagnosis, from a patient treated with antithyroid drugs. The source of these receptors is a woman aged 40 to 55 with Graves disease.

The chain employs TRBV7-8 and TRBJ1-2; TRBD1 matches at 8 bases. Germline V gives CDR1 SGHVS, CDR2 FQNEAQ. The CDR3 length is 15 residues. V lost 4 bases, J lost 13 bases, and 17 bases stayed unmatched. The CDR3 is CASSSRDRPYGWSTF. Here the CDR3 DNA reads TGTGCCAGCAGCTCGAGGGACAGGCCCTACGGGTGGTCCACCTTC.

This clonotype has more than one count but fewer than ten. The chain recombines TRBV4-3 with TRBJ2-7; D not certain. Germline values: CDR1 LGHNA, CDR2 YSLEER. The CDR3 covers 14 residues. With 1 base removed from V and 4 bases from J, the gap between germline ends came to 11 bases. DNA of the CDR3: TGCGCCAGCAGCCAAGGCGTGCAACGATACGAGCAGTACTTC. This encodes CASSQGVQRYEQYF.

This clonotype was recorded many times. The genes are TRBV7-9 and TRBJ2-2, with D unresolved. The CDR3 contains 14 residues. V was clipped by 7 bases and J by 4 bases, with 13 bases between them. CDR1 and CDR2 from the germline V gene are SEHNR and FQNEAQ (reference sequence). The CDR3 DNA is TGTGCCAGCATATCGAAACTTGGCACCGGGGAGCTGTTTTTT. Translated, it gives CASISKLGTGELFF.

The rearrangement uses TRBV15 and TRBJ2-7; 13 nucleotides match TRBD2. This CDR3 has 15 residues. V dropped 0 bases and J dropped 6; count of bases not matched to a gene: 2. Germline CDR1 LNHNV, CDR2 YYDKDF (reference sequence). The CDR3, as DNA: TGTGCCACCAGCAGAGATCGGACTAGCGGGAGCGAGCAGTACTTC. Residues: CATSRDRTSGSEQYF.

There are many counts of this clonotype. The chain employs TRBV27 and TRBJ2-7; D gene uncertain. The V end was cut by 6 bases, the J end by 0 bases, with 15 bases between. Germline-derived CDR1 and CDR2 are MNHEY and SMNVEV (reference sequence). The CDR3 runs 15 residues. DNA of the CDR3: TGTGCCAGCAGGGCGGTAGAGGCAGACTCCTACGAGCAGTACTTC. Protein sequence: CASRAVEADSYEQYF.

This clonotype came up many times. The chain recombines TRBV19 with TRBJ1-1; the match to TRBD1 covers 9 bases. With 10 bases clipped from V and 1 base from J, the junction kept 10 bases outside the gene matches. Looked up from germline, CDR1 is LNHDA and CDR2 is SQIVND (reference sequence). CDR3 size: 15 residues. The CDR3 sequence: CATYRGRRGNTEAFF. Here the CDR3 DNA reads TGTGCCACCTACAGGGGGCGGCGGGGGAACACTGAAGCTTTCTTT.

This chain links TRBV27 with TRBJ2-7, with D tentatively TRBD1 (6 bases). V was cut by 2 bases and J by 0 bases, with 14 bases left in between. This CDR3 comprises 16 residues. Germline assignment: CDR1 MNHEY and CDR2 SMNVEV (reference sequence). This CDR3 reads CASSLEWQGSSYEQYF. The CDR3 nucleotides are TGTGCCAGCAGTTTAGAGTGGCAGGGGAGCTCCTACGAGCAGTACTTC.

In this sample, this clonotype turned up many times. The chain couples TRBV7-2 to TRBJ2-5; unclear D gene. Germline values: CDR1 SGHTA, CDR2 FQGNSA. V was clipped by 5 bases and J by 1 base, with 11 bases between them. The CDR3 loop spans 14 amino acids. The CDR3 here is CASSMVGLQETQYF. The CDR3 DNA reads as TGTGCCAGCAGCATGGTAGGCCTCCAAGAGACCCAGTACTTC. Drawing the rest from reference TRBV7-2 and TRBJ2-5, the complete variable domain is GAGVSQSPSNKVTEKGKDVELRCDPISGHTALYWYRQSLGQGLEFLIYFQGNSAPDKSGLPSDRFSAERTGGSVSTLTIQRTQQEDSAVYLCASSMVGLQETQYFGPGTRLLVL.

The chain combines TRBV11-3 with TRBJ2-7; 7 bases align to TRBD2. This CDR3 is 19 amino acids long. Germline V gene data show CDR1 as SGHNT and CDR2 as YENEEA. The junction had 26 bases not matched to a gene; V was cut back by 5 bases and J by 7 bases. CDR3 bases: TGTGCCAGCAGCCATCCCGGGCCCTATGGCGGGAGCGACTACTGGGAGCAGTACTTC. It is translated as CASSHPGPYGGSDYWEQYF.

The chain combines TRBV6-2 or TRBV6-3 with TRBJ2-5; D gene unclear. This CDR3 is 11 amino acids long. Per germline, CDR1 MNHEY and CDR2 SVGEGT. Trimming removed 2 bases from V and 4 bases from J, with 2 bases in between. The CDR3 DNA sequence: TGTGCCAGCAGTTACACAGAGACCCAGTACTTC. Amino acids: CASSYTETQYF.

Only a few counts were recorded for this clonotype. The rearrangement uses TRBV28 and TRBJ1-2; unclear D gene. Trimming shortened V by 6 bases and J by 7 bases, and 24 bases separated the two germline ends. The CDR3 covers 16 residues. Germline assignment: CDR1 MDHEN and CDR2 SYDVKM. In DNA form, the CDR3 reads TGTGCCAGCAGATCCCATAGGGAAGGGTCTGTCTGTGGCTACACCTTC. The encoded protein is CASRSHREGSVCGYTF.

At least ten counts were recorded for this clonotype. This chain links TRBV7-9 with TRBJ2-1; either TRBD1 or TRBD2 may fit D (5 bases each). Trimming left V 5 bases short and J 0 bases short, with 17 bases between. This CDR3 region has 17 residues. Looked up from germline, CDR1 is SEHNR and CDR2 is FQNEAQ (reference sequence). DNA of the CDR3: TGTGCCAGCAGCCCCCTTTCGGGGCGGAGCTCCTACAATGAGCAGTTCTTC. Translating gives CASSPLSGRSSYNEQFF.

This clonotype was picked up many times. The V and J genes are TRBV20-1 and TRBJ2-1; 9 bases map to TRBD2. The CDR3 extends over 15 amino acids. J lost 9 bases, V lost 2 bases, and 11 bases had no gene match. Germline loops: CDR1 DFQATT, CDR2 SNEGSKA (reference sequence). CDR3 bases: TGCAGTGCTAGAAGGGGGGCTAGCGGGATGGCTGAGCAGTTCTTC. Residues: CSARRGASGMAEQFF.

This clonotype was found many times. This rearrangement joins TRBV3-1 to TRBJ2-7, with a weak D call TRBD1 (5 bases). This CDR3 comprises 12 residues. Germline CDR1 LGHDT, CDR2 YNNKEL (reference sequence). Trimming cost V 4 bases and J 6 bases, with 10 bases left between them. CDR3 in DNA: TGTGCCAGCAGCCCCCCAGGGCCCGAGCAGTACTTC. As protein: CASSPPGPEQYF.

In this sample, this clonotype turned up many times. This sequence joins TRBV7-2 and TRBJ2-4; the D is unclear. Deletions cut 2 bases from V and 0 bases from J, with 11 bases between. Germline CDR1 SGHTA, CDR2 FQGNSA. The CDR3 spans 16 residues. The CDR3 nucleotides are TGTGCCAGCAGCTTAAGAAGCGATATAGCCAAAAACATTCAGTACTTC. This encodes CASSLRSDIAKNIQYF.

The chain carries TRBV10-3 and TRBJ1-5; D gene uncertain. V lost 1 base to trimming and J lost 5 bases, with 18 bases between them. The CDR3 has 17 amino acids. Germline V gene sequence: CDR1 ENHRY, CDR2 SYGVKD. CDR3 sequence (DNA): TGTGCCATCAGTGAGTTCTTGAAGGCTACGACTTATCAGCCCCAGCATTTT. The encoded protein is CAISEFLKATTYQPQHF.

V and J are TRBV3-1 and TRBJ2-3; 8 bases agree with TRBD2. Losses at the gene ends were 5 bases for V and 4 bases for J; bases not matched to a gene: 11. In germline, CDR1 is LGHDT, CDR2 YNNKEL (reference sequence). This CDR3 spans 16 amino acids. DNA of the CDR3: TGTGCCAGCAGCTTACTAGCGGCCCTAGGGGCAGATACGCAGTATTTT. Translating gives CASSLLAALGADTQYF.

The chain links TRBV25-1 to TRBJ1-5; TRBD1 might be the D (5 bases). Germline V gene data show CDR1 as MGHDK and CDR2 as SYGVNS. Trimming shortened V by 3 bases and J by 6 bases, and 12 bases separated the two germline ends. This CDR3 comprises 14 residues. The chain's CDR3 is CASSDGAGAQPQHF. The DNA of the CDR3 is TGTGCCAGCAGTGATGGGGCAGGCGCTCAGCCCCAGCATTTT.

This clonotype was detected only a few times. The rearrangement links TRBV29-1 to TRBJ2-2; tentatively, D is TRBD2 (6 bases). The CDR3 covers 13 residues. With 4 bases removed from V and 2 bases from J, the gap between germline ends came to 8 bases. CDR1 SQVTM and CDR2 ANQGSEA come from the germline V gene. CDR3 sequence: CSVVGLNTGELFF. The CDR3, as DNA: TGCAGCGTTGTCGGACTAAACACCGGGGAGCTGTTTTTT.

This clonotype was counted ten times or more. The rearrangement links TRBV19 to TRBJ1-1; unclear D gene. The V gene lost 3 bases and the J gene lost 8 bases, with 10 bases spanning the gap. In germline, CDR1 is LNHDA, CDR2 SQIVND (reference sequence). The CDR3 length is 12 residues. The DNA for the CDR3 is TGTGCCAGTAGTATCGGGGTTAACGAAGCTTTCTTT. Translation: CASSIGVNEAFF.

The chain combines TRBV12-3 or TRBV12-4 with TRBJ1-2, with 10 bases fitting TRBD1. Trimming at V came to 2 bases and at J to 8 bases, leaving 8 bases not matched to a gene. The CDR3 spans 15 residues. CDR3 nucleotides: TGTGCCAGCAGTTTAATCAAGGGACAGGGGTACGGCTACACCTTC. Protein: CASSLIKGQGYGYTF.

This chain joins TRBV5-6 and TRBJ1-2, with a tentative D call TRBD1 (5 bases). Trimming took off 0 bases at V and 4 bases at J, with 10 bases between the two ends. This CDR3 has 14 residues. Germline CDR1 reads SGHDT; CDR2 reads YYEEEE. CDR3 residues: CASSLGGYTYGYTF. The CDR3 DNA reads as TGTGCCAGCAGCTTGGGGGGGTACACCTATGGCTACACCTTC. Variable domain in full (rest from reference TRBV5-6 and TRBJ1-2): DAGVTQSPTHLIKTRGQQVTLRCSPKSGHDTVSWYQQALGQGPQFIFQYYEEEERQRGNFPDRFSGHQFPNYSSELNVNALLLGDSALYLCASSLGGYTYGYTFGSGTRLTVV.

V is TRBV7-8 and J is TRBJ2-7; TRBD2 matches at 10 bases. Gene TRBJ2-1 matches the end of the DNA better, so the J call may be wrong. Germline V gene lookup returns CDR1 SGHVS and CDR2 FQNEAQ. The CDR3 has 19 residues. CDR3 DNA: TGTGCCAGCAGCTTAGGGTCGAGGAAGTCTAGCGGGAGATGGTACGAGCAGTTCTTC. Its translation is CASSLGSRKSSGRWYEQFF.

This clonotype has only a few counts. The rearrangement uses TRBV10-3 and TRBJ2-1; TRBD2 aligns across 8 bases. After removal of 2 bases from V and 4 bases from J, the junction contained 10 bases not matched to a gene. In germline, CDR1 is ENHRY, CDR2 SYGVKD. This CDR3 has 17 amino acids. Here the CDR3 DNA reads TGTGCCATCAGTGAGCAATTAGCGGGATGGGCTTACAATGAGCAGTTCTTC. This sequence encodes CAISEQLAGWAYNEQFF.

This chain uses TRBV6-2 or TRBV6-3 with TRBJ1-2; no clear D. Between the trimmed V and J ends, which lost 2 bases and 4 bases, there was a span of 8 bases. This CDR3 has 13 residues. CDR1 and CDR2 (germline): MNHEY, SVGEGT. CDR3 loop: CASSYPRIYGYTF. CDR3 nucleotide sequence: TGTGCCAGCAGTTACCCTAGGATCTATGGCTACACCTTC.

This clonotype was observed many times. The gene calls are TRBV2 and TRBJ1-5, with a possible D match to TRBD1 (5 bases). V was trimmed by 6 bases and J by 1 base, leaving 16 bases between them. Germline CDR1 reads SNHLY; CDR2 reads FYNNEI. The CDR3 is made up of 16 amino acids. The CDR3 is CASSPRDGRSNQPQHF. Here the CDR3 DNA reads TGTGCCAGCAGCCCGAGGGACGGCAGAAGCAATCAGCCCCAGCATTTT.

The rearrangement joins TRBV6-1 to TRBJ1-3, with TRBD1 as a possible D gene (6 bases). The ends were cut back, 6 bases at V and 2 bases at J, with 14 bases in the middle. The CDR3 consists of 15 residues. Germline lookup yields CDR1 MNHNS and CDR2 SASEGT. For the CDR3, the DNA is TGTGCCAGCAGCTGGGACACTTCCCCTGGAAACACCATATATTTT. Translating gives CASSWDTSPGNTIYF.